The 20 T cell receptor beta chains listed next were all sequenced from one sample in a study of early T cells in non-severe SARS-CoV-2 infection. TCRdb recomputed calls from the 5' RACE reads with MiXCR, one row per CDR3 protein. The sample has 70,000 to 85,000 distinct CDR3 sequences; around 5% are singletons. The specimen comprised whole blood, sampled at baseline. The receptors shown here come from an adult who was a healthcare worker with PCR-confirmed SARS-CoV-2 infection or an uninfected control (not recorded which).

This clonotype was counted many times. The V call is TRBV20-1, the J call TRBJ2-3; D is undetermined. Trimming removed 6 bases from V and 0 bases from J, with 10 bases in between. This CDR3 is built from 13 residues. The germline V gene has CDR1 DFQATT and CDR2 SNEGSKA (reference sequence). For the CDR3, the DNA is TGCAGTGCAGCGAAGGCTAGCACAGATACGCAGTATTTT. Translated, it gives CSAAKASTDTQYF.

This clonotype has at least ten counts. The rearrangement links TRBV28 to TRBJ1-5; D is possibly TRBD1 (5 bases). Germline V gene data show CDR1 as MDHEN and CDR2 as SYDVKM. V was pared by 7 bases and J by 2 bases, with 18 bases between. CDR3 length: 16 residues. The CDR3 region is CASIQSGGEGNQPQHF. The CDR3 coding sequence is TGTGCCAGCATCCAATCTGGGGGTGAGGGCAATCAGCCCCAGCATTTT.

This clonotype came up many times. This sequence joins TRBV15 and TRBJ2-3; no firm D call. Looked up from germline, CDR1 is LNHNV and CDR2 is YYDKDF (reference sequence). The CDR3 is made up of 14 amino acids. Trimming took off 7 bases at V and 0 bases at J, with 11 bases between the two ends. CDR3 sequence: CATNWRDSTDTQYF. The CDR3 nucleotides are TGTGCCACCAATTGGAGAGATAGCACAGATACGCAGTATTTT.

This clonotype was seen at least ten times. The CDR3 region is CASSLDRSDTQYF. CDR3 nucleotide sequence: TGTGCCAGCAGCCTGGACCGCTCCGATACGCAGTATTTT. The chain employs TRBV7-9 and TRBJ2-3; no reliable D call. The V and J ends lost 5 bases and 6 bases respectively, with 12 bases between them. CDR3 size: 13 residues. Per germline, CDR1 SEHNR and CDR2 FQNEAQ (reference sequence).

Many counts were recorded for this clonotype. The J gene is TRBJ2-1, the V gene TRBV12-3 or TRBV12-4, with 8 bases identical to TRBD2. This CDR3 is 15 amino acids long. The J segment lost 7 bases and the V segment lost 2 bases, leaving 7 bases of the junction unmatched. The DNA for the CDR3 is TGTGCCAGCAGTTTACTAGCGGGCCTAGGGAATGAGCAGTTCTTC. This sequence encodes CASSLLAGLGNEQFF.

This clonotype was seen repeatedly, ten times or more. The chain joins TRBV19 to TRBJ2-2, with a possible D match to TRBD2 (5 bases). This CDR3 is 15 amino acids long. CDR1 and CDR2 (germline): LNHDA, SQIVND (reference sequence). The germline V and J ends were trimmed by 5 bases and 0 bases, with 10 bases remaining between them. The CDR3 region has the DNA TGTGCCAGTAGTGTCGGGATTTCGAACACCGGGGAGCTGTTTTTT. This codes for CASSVGISNTGELFF. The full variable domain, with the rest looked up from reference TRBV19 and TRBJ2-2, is DGGITQSPKYLFRKEGQNVTLSCEQNLNHDAMYWYRQDPGQGLRLIYYSQIVNDFQKGDIAEGYSVSREKKESFPLTVTSAQKNPTAFYLCASSVGISNTGELFFGEGSRLTVL.

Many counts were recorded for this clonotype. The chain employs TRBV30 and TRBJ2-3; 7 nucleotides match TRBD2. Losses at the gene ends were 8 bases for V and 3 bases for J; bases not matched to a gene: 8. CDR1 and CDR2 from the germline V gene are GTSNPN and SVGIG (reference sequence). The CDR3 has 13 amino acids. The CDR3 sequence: CARSGSGTDTQYF. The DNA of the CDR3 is TGTGCCCGTAGCGGTAGCGGGACAGATACGCAGTATTTT.

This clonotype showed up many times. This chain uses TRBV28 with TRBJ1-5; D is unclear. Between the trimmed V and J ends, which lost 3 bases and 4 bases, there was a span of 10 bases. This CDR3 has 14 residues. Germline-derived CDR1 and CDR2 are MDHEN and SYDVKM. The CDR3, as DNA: TGTGCCAGCAGTTTCGAACAGAAGAATCAGCCCCAGCATTTT. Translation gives CASSFEQKNQPQHF.

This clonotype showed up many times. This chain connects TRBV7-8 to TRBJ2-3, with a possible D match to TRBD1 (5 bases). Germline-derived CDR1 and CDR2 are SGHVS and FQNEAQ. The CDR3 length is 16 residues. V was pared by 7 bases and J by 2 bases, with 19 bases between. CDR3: CASTAVQGWDTDTQYF. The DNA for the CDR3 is TGTGCCAGCACCGCAGTCCAGGGTTGGGACACAGATACGCAGTATTTT.

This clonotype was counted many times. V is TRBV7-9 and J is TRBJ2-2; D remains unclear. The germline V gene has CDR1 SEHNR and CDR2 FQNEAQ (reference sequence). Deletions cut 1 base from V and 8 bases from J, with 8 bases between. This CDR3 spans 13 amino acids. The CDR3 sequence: CASSLGAAGELFF. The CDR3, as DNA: TGTGCCAGCAGCTTAGGGGCAGCGGGGGAGCTGTTTTTT.

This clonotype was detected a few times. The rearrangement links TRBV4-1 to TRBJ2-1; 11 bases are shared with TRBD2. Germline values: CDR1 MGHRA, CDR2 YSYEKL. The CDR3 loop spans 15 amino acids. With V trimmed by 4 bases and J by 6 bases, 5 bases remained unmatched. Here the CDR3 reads CASSLLAGGGNEQFF. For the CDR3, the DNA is TGCGCCAGCAGCCTGCTAGCGGGAGGCGGCAATGAGCAGTTCTTC.

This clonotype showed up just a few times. CDR3 residues: CASRWTPGLLPVHEQFF. CDR3 coding DNA: TGTGCCAGCAGATGGACTCCGGGACTCCTTCCGGTCCATGAGCAGTTCTTC. This rearrangement joins TRBV12-3 or TRBV12-4 to TRBJ2-1, with D perhaps matching TRBD2 (6 bases). V lost 6 bases, J lost 8 bases, and 26 bases lay in between. The CDR3 runs 17 residues.

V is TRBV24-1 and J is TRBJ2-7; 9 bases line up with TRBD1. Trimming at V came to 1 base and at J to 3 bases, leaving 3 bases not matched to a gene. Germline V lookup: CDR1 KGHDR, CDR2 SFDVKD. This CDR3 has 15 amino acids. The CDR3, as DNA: TGTGCCACCAGTGATTTTCGACAGGGGGACTACGAGCAGTACTTC. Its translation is CATSDFRQGDYEQYF.

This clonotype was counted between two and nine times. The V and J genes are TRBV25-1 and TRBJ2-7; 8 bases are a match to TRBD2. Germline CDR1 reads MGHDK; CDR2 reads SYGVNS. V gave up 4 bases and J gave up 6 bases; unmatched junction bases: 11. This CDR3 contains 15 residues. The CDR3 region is CASSGLISGISEQYF. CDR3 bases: TGTGCCAGCAGTGGATTGATTAGCGGGATATCCGAGCAGTACTTC.

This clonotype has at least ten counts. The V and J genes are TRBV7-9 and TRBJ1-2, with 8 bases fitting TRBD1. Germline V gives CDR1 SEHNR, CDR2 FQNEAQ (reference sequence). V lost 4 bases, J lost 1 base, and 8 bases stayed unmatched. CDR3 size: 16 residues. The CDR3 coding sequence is TGTGCCAGCAGCTCGGACAGGGAGAGCCATAACTATGGCTACACCTTC. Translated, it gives CASSSDRESHNYGYTF.

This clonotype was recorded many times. The CDR3 bases are TGTGCCAGCAGTATCAGGGGGAGTCGGTACGAGCAGTACTTC. Its translation is CASSIRGSRYEQYF. The chain has TRBV27 and TRBJ2-7; 7 bases line up with TRBD1. CDR1 is MNHEY, CDR2 SMNVEV, per germline (reference sequence). The trim removed 5 bases at V and 4 bases at J, leaving 8 bases unmatched. This CDR3 comprises 14 residues.

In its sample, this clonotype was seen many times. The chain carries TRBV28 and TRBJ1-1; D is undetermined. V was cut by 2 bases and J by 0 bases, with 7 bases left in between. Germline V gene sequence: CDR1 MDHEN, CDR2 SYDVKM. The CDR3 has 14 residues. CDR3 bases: TGTGCCAGCAGTTTAGAGGGATTGAACACTGAAGCTTTCTTT. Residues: CASSLEGLNTEAFF. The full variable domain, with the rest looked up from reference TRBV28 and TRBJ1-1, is DVKVTQSSRYLVKRTGEKVFLECVQDMDHENMFWYRQDPGLGLRLIYFSYDVKMKEKGDIPEGYSVSREKKERFSLILESASTNQTSMYLCASSLEGLNTEAFFGQGTRLTVV.

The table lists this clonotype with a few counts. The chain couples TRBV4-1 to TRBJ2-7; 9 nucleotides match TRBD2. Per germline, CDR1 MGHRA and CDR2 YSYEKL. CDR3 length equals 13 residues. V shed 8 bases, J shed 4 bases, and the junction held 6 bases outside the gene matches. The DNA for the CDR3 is TGCGCCAGCGGCCCTAGCGGGACTTACGAGCAGTACTTC. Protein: CASGPSGTYEQYF.

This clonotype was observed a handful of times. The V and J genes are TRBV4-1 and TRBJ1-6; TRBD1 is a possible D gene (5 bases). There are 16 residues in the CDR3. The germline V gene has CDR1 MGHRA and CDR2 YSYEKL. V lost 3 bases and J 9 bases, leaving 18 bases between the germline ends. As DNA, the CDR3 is TGCGCCAGCAGCCAGGAACAGGTCCAGAGGGGTTCACCCCTCCACTTT. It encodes CASSQEQVQRGSPLHF.

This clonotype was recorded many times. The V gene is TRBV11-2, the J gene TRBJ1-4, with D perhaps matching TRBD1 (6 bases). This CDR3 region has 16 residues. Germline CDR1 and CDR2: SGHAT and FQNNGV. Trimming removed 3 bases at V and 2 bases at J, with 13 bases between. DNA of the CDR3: TGTGCCAGCAGCTTGGAACAGGGAGGTACTAATGAAAAACTGTTTTTT. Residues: CASSLEQGGTNEKLFF.